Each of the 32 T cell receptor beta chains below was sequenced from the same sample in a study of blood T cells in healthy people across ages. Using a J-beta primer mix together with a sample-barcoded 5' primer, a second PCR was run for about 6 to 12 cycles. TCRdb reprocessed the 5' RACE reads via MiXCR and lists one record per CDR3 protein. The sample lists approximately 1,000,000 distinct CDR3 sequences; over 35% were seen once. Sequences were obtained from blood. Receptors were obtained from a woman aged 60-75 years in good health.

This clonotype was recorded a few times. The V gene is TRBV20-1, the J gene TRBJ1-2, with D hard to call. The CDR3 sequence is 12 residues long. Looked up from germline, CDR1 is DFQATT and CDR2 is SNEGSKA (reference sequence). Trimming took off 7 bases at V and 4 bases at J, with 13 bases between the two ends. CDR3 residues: CSDRLDFYGYTF. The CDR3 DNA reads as TGCAGTGACAGACTAGACTTCTATGGCTACACCTTC.

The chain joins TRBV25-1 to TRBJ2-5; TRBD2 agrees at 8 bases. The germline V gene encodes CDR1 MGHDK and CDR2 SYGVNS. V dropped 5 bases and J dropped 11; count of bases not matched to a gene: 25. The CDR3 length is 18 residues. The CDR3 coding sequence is TGTGCCAGCAGTCCCCGGAGGCGGGGGGAGGAGTCGTACGATGAGCAGTACTTC. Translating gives CASSPRRRGEESYDEQYF.

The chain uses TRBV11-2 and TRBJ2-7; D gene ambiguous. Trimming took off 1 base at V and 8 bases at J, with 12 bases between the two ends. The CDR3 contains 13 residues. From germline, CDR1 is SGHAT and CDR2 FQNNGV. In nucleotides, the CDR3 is TGTGCCAGCAGCTTAGGGGTCGGTGGAAAGCAGTACTTC. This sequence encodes CASSLGVGGKQYF.

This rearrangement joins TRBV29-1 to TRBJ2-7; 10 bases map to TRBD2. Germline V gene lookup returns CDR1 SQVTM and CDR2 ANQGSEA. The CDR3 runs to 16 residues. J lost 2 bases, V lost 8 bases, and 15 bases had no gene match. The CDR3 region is CSPNASRTSGTYEQYF. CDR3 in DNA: TGCAGCCCCAACGCTAGTAGGACTAGCGGAACCTACGAGCAGTACTTC.

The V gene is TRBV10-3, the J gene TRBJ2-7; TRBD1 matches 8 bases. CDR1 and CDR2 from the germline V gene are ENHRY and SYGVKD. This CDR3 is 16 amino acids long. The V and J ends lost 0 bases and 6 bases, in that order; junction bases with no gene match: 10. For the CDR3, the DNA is TGTGCCATCAGTGAGTCGCTGGCCTGGACAGGGTTCGAGCAGTACTTC. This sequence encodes CAISESLAWTGFEQYF.

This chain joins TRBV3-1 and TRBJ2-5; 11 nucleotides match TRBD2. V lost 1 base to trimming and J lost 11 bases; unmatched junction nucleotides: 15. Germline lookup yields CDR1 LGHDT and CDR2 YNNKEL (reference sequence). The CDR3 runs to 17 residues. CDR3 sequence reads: CASSQGPGTSGRGEQYF. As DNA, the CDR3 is TGTGCCAGCAGCCAAGGCCCCGGGACTAGCGGTAGGGGTGAGCAGTACTTC.

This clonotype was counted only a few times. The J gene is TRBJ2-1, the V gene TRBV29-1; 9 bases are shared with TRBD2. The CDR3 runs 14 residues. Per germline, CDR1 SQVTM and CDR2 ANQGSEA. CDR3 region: CGAHPAGGINEQFF. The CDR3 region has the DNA TGCGGCGCCCATCCAGCGGGAGGAATCAATGAGCAGTTCTTC.

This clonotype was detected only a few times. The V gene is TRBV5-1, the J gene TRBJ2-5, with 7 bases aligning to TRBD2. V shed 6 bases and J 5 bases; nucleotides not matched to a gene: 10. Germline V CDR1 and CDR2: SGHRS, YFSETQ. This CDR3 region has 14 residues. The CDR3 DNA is TGCGCCAGCAAGGATGGCGGGAGTCGGGAGACCCAGTACTTC. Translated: CASKDGGSRETQYF.

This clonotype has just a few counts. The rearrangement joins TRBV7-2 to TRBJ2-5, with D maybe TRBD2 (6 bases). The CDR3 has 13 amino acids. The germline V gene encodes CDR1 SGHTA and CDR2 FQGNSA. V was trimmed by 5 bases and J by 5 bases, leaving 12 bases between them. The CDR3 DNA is TGTGCCAGCAGCCCTCGGGGGATGGAGACCCAGTACTTC. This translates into CASSPRGMETQYF.

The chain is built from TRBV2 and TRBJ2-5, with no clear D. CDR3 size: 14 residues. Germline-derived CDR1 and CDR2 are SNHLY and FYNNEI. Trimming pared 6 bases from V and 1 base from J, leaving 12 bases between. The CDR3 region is CASRGPSPQETQYF. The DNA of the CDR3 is TGTGCCAGCAGGGGTCCGTCACCCCAAGAGACCCAGTACTTC.

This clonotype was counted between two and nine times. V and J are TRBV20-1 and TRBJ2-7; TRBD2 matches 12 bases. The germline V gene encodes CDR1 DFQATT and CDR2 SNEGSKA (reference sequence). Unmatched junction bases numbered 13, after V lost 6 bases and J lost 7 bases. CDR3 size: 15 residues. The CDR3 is CSANKLAGGPEEQYF. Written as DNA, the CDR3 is TGCAGTGCGAACAAACTAGCGGGAGGTCCTGAAGAGCAGTACTTC.

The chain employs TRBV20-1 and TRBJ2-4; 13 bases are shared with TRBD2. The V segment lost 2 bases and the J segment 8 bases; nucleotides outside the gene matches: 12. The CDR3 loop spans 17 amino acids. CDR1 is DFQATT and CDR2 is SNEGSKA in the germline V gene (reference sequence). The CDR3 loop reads CSARTVTSGRALDIQYF. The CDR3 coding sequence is TGCAGTGCTAGAACCGTTACTAGCGGGAGGGCCTTGGACATTCAGTACTTC.

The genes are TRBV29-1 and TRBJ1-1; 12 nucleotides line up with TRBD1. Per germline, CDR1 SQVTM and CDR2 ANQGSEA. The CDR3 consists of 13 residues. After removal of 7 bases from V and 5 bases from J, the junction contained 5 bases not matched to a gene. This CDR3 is CSARDRGQTEAFF. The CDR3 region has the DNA TGCAGCGCCCGGGACAGGGGGCAGACTGAAGCTTTCTTT.

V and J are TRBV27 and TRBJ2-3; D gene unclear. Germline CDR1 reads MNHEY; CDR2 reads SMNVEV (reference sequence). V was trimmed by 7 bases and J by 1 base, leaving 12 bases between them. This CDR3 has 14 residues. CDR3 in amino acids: CASNPMIGTDTQYF. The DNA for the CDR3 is TGTGCCAGCAACCCCATGATTGGCACAGATACGCAGTATTTT.

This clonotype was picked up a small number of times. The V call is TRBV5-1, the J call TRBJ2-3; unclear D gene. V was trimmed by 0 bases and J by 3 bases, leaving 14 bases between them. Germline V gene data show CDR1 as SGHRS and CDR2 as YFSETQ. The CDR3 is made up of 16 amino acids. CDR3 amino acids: CASSLALVPPTDTQYF. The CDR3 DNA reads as TGCGCCAGCAGCTTGGCTCTAGTCCCTCCTACAGATACGCAGTATTTT. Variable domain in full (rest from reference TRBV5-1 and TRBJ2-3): KAGVTQTPRYLIKTRGQQVTLSCSPISGHRSVSWYQQTPGQGLQFLFEYFSETQRNKGNFPGRFSGRQFSNSRSEMNVSTLELGDSALYLCASSLALVPPTDTQYFGPGTRLTVL.

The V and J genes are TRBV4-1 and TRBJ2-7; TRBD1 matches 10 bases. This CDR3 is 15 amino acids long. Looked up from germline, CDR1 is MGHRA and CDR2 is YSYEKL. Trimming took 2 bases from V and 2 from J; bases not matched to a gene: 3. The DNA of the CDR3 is TGCGCCAGCAGCCAACGACAGGGGGCTGCCTACGAGCAGTACTTC. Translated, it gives CASSQRQGAAYEQYF.

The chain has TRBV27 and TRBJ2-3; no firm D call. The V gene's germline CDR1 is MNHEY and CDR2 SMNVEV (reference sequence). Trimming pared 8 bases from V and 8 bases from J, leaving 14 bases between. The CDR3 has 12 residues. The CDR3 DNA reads TGTGCCAGCCGGTCCCCGGCTCGTACGCAGTATTTT. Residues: CASRSPARTQYF.

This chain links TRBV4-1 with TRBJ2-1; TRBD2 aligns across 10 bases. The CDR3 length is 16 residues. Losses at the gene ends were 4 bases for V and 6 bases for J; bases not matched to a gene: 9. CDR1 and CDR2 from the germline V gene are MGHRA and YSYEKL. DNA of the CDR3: TGCGCCAGCAGCCTAACAGACGGGACTAGCGTCAATGAGCAGTTCTTC. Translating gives CASSLTDGTSVNEQFF.

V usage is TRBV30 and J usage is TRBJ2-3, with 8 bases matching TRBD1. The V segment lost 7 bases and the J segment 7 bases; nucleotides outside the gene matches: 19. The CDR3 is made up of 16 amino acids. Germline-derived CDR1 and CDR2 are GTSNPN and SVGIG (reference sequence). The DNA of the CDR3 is TGTGCCTACAGTAGTTCCCAGGGGGCGCCCCTCCATACGCAGTATTTT. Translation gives CAYSSSQGAPLHTQYF.

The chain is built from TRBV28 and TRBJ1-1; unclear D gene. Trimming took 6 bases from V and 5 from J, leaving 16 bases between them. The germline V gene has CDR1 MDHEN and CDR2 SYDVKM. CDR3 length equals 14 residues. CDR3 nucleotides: TGTGCCAGCAGCCAACCCCAGACAAGTACTGAAGCTTTCTTT. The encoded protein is CASSQPQTSTEAFF. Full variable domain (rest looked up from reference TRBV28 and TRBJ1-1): DVKVTQSSRYLVKRTGEKVFLECVQDMDHENMFWYRQDPGLGLRLIYFSYDVKMKEKGDIPEGYSVSREKKERFSLILESASTNQTSMYLCASSQPQTSTEAFFGQGTRLTVV.

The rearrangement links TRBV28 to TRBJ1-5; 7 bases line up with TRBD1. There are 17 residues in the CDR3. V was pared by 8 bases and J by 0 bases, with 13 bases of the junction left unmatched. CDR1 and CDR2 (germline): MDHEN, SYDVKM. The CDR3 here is CASFSTGAPGSNQPQHF. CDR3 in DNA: TGTGCCAGCTTTTCTACAGGGGCCCCTGGTAGCAATCAGCCCCAGCATTTT.

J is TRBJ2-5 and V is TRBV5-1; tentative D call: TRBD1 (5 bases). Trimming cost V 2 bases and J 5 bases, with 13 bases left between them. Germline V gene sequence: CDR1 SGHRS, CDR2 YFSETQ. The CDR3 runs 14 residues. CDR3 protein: CASSLSSKGETQYF. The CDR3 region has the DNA TGCGCCAGCAGCTTATCGAGTAAGGGGGAGACCCAGTACTTC.

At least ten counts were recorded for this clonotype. Here the CDR3 reads CSVEDWTESTDTQYF. CDR3 coding DNA: TGCAGCGTTGAAGATTGGACAGAAAGCACAGATACGCAGTATTTT. The chain couples TRBV29-1 to TRBJ2-3; D possibly corresponds to TRBD1 (6 bases). Germline CDR1 is SQVTM and CDR2 is ANQGSEA. The V and J ends lost 0 bases and 0 bases respectively, with 10 bases between them. The CDR3 runs to 15 residues.

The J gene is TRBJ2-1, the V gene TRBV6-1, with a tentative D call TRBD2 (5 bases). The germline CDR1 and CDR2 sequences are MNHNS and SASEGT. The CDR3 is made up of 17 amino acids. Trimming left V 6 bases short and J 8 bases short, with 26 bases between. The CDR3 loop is CASRQLQSLAGVYEQFF. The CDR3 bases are TGTGCCAGCAGACAGTTACAGTCGCTAGCCGGGGTCTATGAGCAGTTCTTC.

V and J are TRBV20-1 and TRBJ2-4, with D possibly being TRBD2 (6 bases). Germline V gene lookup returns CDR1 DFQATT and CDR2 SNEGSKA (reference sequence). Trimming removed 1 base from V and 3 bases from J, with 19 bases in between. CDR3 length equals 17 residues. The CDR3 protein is CSARAWGVGGDKNIQYF. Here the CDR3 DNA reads TGCAGTGCTAGAGCCTGGGGGGTGGGCGGAGACAAAAACATTCAGTACTTC.

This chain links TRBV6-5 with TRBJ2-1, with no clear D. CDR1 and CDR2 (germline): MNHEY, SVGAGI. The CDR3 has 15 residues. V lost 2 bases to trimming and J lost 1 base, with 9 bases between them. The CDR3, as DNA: TGTGCCAGCAGTTACACACCCAGATCCTACAATGAGCAGTTCTTC. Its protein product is CASSYTPRSYNEQFF.

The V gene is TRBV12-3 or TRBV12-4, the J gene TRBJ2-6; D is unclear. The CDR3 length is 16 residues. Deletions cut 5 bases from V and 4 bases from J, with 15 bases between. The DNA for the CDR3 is TGTGCCAGCAGTAACCTGAGAGGATCAGGGGCCAACGTCCTGACTTTC. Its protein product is CASSNLRGSGANVLTF.

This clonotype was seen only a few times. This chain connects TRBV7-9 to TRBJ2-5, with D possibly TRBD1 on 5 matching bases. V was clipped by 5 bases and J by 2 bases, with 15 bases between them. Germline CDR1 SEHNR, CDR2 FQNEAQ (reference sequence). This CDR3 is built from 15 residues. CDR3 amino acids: CASSPDRLPQETQYF. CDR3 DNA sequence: TGTGCCAGCAGCCCTGACAGACTGCCTCAAGAGACCCAGTACTTC.

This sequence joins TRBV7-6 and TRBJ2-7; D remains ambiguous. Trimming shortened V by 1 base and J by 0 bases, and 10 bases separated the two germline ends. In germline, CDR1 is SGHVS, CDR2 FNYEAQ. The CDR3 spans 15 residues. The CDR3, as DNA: TGTGCCAGCAGCTTAGGGGAAGGCCACTCCTACGAGCAGTACTTC. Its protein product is CASSLGEGHSYEQYF.

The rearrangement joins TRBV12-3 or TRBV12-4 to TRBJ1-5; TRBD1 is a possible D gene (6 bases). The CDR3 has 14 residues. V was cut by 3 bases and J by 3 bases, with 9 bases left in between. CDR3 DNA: TGTGCCAGCAGTTTTTCAGGGGCCAATCAGCCCCAGCATTTT. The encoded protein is CASSFSGANQPQHF.

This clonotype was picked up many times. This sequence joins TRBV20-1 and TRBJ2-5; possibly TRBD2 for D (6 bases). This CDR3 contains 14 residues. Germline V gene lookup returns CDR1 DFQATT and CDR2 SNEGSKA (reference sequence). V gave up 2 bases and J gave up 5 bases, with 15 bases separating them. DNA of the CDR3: TGCAGTGCTAGAAGGGGACTCCGAAGGGAGACCCAGTACTTC. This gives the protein CSARRGLRRETQYF.

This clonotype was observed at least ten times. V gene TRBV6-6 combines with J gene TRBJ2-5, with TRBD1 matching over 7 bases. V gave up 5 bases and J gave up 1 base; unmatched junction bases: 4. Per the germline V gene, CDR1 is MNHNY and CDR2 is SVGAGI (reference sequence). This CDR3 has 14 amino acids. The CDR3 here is CASSTTGLQETQYF. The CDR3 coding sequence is TGTGCCAGCAGTACGACAGGGCTCCAAGAGACCCAGTACTTC.